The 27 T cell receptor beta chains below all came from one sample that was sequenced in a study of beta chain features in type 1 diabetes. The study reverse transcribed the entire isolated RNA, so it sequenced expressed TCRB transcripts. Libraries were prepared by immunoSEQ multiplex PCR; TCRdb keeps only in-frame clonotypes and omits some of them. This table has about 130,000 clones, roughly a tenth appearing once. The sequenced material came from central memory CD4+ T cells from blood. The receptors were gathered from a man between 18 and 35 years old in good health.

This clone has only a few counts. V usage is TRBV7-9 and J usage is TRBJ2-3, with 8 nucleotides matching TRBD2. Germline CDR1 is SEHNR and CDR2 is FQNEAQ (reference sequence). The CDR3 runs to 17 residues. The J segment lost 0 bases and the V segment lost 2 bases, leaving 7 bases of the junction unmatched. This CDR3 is CASSLNPGLESTDTQYF. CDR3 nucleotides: TGTGCCAGCAGCTTAAACCCGGGACTAGAAAGCACAGATACGCAGTATTTT.

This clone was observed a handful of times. CDR3 coding DNA: TGTGCCAGCAGCTTAGCGGGGTCGGGGGGGGAGCAGTTCTTC. Encoded protein: CASSLAGSGGEQFF. The V gene is TRBV7-8, the J gene TRBJ2-1, with TRBD2 identical over 8 bases. The V segment lost 0 bases and the J segment 10 bases; nucleotides outside the gene matches: 5. This CDR3 spans 14 amino acids. Germline values: CDR1 SGHVS, CDR2 FQNEAQ.

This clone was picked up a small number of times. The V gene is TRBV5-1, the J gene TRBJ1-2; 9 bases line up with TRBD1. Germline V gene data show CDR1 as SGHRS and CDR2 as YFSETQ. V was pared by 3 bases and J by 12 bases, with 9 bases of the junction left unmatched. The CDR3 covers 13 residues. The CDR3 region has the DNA TGCGCCAGCAGCTCCGGGACAGGGATGAGGGACACCTTC. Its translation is CASSSGTGMRDTF. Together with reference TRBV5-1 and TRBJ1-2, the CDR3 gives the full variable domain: KAGVTQTPRYLIKTRGQQVTLSCSPISGHRSVSWYQQTPGQGLQFLFEYFSETQRNKGNFPGRFSGRQFSNSRSEMNVSTLELGDSALYLCASSSGTGMRDTFGSGTRLTVV.

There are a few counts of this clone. The CDR3 spells CASSSDRFYEQYF. CDR3 bases: TGTGCCAGCAGCTCGGACAGGTTCTACGAGCAGTACTTC. V is TRBV7-2 and J is TRBJ2-7; 7 bases are shared with TRBD1. Germline CDR1 SGHTA, CDR2 FQGNSA. Unmatched junction bases numbered 3, after V lost 4 bases and J lost 3 bases. This CDR3 spans 13 amino acids. The full variable domain, with the rest looked up from reference TRBV7-2 and TRBJ2-7, is GAGVSQSPSNKVTEKGKDVELRCDPISGHTALYWYRQSLGQGLEFLIYFQGNSAPDKSGLPSDRFSAERTGGSVSTLTIQRTQQEDSAVYLCASSSDRFYEQYFGPGTRLTVT.

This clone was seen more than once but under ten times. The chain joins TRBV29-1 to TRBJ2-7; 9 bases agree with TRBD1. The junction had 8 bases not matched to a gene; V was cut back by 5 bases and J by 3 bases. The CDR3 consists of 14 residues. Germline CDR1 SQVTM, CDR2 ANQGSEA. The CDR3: CSVFLGQGDYEQYF. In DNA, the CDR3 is TGCAGCGTTTTTTTGGGACAGGGAGACTACGAGCAGTACTTC.

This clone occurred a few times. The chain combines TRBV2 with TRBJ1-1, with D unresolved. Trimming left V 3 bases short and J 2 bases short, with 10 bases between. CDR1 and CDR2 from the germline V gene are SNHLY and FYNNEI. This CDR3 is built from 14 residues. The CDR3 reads CASSEKTQNTEAFF. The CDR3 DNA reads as TGTGCCAGCAGTGAGAAGACTCAAAACACTGAAGCTTTCTTT.

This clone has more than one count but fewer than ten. CDR3 in DNA: TGTGCCAGCAGTTTGGGACAGGGGTACTACACCTTC. Amino acids: CASSLGQGYYTF. This chain links TRBV6-5 with TRBJ1-2; 10 bases align to TRBD1. Germline trimming cut 4 bases from V and 10 bases from J; bases unmatched to any gene: 3. Germline values: CDR1 MNHEY, CDR2 SVGAGI. The CDR3 sequence is 12 residues long.

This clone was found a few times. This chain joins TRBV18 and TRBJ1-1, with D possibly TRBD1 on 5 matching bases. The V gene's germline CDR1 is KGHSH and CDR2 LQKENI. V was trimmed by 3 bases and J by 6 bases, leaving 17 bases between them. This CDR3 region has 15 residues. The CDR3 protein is CASSPVAGLFPEAFF. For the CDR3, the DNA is TGTGCCAGCTCACCGGTCGCAGGGTTGTTCCCTGAAGCTTTCTTT.

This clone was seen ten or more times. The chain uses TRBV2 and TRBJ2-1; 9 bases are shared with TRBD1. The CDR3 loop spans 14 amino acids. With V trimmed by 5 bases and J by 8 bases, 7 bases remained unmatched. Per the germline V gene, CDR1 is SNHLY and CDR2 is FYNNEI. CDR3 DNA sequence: TGTGCCAGCAGTTACCCGGGACAGGGCGATGAGCAGTTCTTC. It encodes CASSYPGQGDEQFF.

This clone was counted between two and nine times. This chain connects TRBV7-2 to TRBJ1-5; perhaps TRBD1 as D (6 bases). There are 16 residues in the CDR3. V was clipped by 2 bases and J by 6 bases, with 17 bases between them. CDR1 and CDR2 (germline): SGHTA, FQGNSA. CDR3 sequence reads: CASSLTGWGQGQPQHF. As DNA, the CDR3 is TGTGCCAGCAGCTTAACTGGTTGGGGGCAGGGTCAGCCCCAGCATTTT.

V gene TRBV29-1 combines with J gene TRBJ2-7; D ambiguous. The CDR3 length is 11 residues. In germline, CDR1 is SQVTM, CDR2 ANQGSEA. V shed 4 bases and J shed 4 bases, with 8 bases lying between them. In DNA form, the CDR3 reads TGCAGCGTTGTCTTAGTTTACGAGCAGTACTTC. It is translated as CSVVLVYEQYF.

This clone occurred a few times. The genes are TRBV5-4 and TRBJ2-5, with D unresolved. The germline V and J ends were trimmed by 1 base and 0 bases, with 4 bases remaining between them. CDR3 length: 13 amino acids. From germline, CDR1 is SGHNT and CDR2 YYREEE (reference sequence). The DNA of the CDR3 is TGTGCCAGCAGCTTGACAAACCAAGAGACCCAGTACTTC. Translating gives CASSLTNQETQYF.

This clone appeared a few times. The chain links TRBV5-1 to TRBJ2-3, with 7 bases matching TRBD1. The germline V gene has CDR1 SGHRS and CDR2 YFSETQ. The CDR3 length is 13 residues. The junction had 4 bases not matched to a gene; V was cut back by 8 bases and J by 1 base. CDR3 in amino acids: CASRQGRTDTQYF. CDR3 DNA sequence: TGCGCCAGTCGACAGGGCCGCACAGATACGCAGTATTTT. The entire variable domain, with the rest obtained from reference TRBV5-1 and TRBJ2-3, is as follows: KAGVTQTPRYLIKTRGQQVTLSCSPISGHRSVSWYQQTPGQGLQFLFEYFSETQRNKGNFPGRFSGRQFSNSRSEMNVSTLELGDSALYLCASRQGRTDTQYFGPGTRLTVL.

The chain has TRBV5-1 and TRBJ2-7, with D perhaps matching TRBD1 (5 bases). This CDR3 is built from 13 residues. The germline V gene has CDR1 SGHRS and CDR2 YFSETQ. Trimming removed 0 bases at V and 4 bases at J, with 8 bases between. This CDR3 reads CASSLGREYEQYF. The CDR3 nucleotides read TGCGCCAGCAGCTTGGGCAGGGAATACGAGCAGTACTTC.

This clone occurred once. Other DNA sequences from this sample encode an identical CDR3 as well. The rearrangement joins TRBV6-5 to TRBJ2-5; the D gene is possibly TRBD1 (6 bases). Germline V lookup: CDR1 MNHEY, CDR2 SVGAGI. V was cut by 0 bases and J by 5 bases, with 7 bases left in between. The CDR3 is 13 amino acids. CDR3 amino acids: CASSYSRGETQYF. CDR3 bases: TGTGCCAGCAGTTACTCGAGGGGGGAGACCCAGTACTTC.

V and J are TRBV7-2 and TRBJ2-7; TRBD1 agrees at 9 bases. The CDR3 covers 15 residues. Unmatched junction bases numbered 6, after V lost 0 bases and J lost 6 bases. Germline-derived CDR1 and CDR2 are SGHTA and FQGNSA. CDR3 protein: CASSLAGGGQGEQYF. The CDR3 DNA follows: TGTGCCAGCAGCTTAGCTGGGGGGGGACAGGGCGAGCAGTACTTC.

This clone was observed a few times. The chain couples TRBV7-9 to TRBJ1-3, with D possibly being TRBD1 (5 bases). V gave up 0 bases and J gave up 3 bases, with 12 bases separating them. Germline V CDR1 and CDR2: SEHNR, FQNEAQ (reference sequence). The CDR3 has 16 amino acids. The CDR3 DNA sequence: TGTGCCAGCAGCTTAGCCGGGACTGATCTTGGAAACACCATATATTTT. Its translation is CASSLAGTDLGNTIYF.

The CDR3 coding sequence is TGTGCCAGCAGCAATCCCTCGGTTCGGGGGAATGAGCAGTTCTTC. It codes for CASSNPSVRGNEQFF. This sequence joins TRBV7-3 and TRBJ2-1, with a possible D match to TRBD2 (6 bases). Trimming pared 5 bases from V and 7 bases from J, leaving 18 bases between. Germline CDR1 and CDR2: SGHTA and FQGTGA. The CDR3 is 15 amino acids.

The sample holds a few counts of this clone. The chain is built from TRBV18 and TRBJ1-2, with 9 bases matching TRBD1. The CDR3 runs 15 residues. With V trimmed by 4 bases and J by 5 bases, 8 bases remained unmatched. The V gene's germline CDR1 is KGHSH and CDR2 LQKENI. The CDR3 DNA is TGTGCCAGCTCACTCGGGACAGGGAGCGGATATGGCTACACCTTC. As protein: CASSLGTGSGYGYTF.

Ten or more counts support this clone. Here the CDR3 reads CAIRVTGQETQYF. The CDR3 DNA follows: TGTGCCATCAGAGTGACAGGACAAGAGACCCAGTACTTC. The chain uses TRBV10-3 and TRBJ2-5; weak D call: TRBD1 (6 bases). V gave up 6 bases and J gave up 2 bases, with 10 bases separating them. CDR3 length equals 13 residues. From germline, CDR1 is ENHRY and CDR2 SYGVKD.

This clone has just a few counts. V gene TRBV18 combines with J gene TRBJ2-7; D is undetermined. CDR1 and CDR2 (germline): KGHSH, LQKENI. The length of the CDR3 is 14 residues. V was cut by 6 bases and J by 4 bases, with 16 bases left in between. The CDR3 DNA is TGTGCCAGCTCTCTCTCAAGAGGCGCGTACGAGCAGTACTTC. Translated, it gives CASSLSRGAYEQYF.

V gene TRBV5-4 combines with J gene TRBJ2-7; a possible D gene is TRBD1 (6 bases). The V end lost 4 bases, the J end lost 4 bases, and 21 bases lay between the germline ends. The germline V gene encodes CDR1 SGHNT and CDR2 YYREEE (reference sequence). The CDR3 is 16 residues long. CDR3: CASSPRLWTDSYEQYF. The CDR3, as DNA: TGTGCCAGCAGCCCGCGACTTTGGACAGATAGTTACGAGCAGTACTTC.

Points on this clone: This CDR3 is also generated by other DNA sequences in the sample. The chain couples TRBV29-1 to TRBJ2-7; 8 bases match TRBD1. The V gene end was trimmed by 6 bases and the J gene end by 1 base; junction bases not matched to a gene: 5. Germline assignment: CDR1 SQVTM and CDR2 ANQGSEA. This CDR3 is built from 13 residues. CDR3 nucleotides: TGCAGCGTGAGTCGGGACAGGTCCTACGAGCAGTACTTC. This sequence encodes CSVSRDRSYEQYF.

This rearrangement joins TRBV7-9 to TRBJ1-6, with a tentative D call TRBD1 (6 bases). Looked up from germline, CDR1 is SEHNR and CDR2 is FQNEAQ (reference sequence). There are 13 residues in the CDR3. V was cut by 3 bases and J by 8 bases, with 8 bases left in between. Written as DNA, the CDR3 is TGTGCCAGCAGCTTGGCAGGGGATTCACCCCTCCACTTT. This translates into CASSLAGDSPLHF.

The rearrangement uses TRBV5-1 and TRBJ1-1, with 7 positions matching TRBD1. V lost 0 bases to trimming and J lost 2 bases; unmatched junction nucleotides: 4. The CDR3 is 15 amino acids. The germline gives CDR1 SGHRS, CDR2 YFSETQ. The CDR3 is CASSLETGTNTEAFF. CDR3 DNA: TGCGCCAGCAGCTTGGAGACAGGGACAAACACTGAAGCTTTCTTT.

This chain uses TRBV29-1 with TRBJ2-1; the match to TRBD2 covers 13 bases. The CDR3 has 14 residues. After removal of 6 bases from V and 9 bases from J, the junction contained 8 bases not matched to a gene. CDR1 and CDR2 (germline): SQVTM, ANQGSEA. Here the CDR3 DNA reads TGCAGCGTGGCCGGACTAGCGGGGGTCGGTGAGCAGTTCTTC. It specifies CSVAGLAGVGEQFF.

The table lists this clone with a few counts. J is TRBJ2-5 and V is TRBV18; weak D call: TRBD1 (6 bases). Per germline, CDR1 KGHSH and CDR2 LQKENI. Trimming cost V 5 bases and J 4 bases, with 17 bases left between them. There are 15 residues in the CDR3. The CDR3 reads CASSYRDERGETQYF. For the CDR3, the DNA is TGTGCCAGCTCATACAGGGACGAACGAGGAGAGACCCAGTACTTC.